This record looks at one TCR beta chain sequence and its context. Its specific antigen is unknown. Per-base quality was not reported, and no clone a single base away is much larger than it. TCRbeta CDR3 regions were amplified from genomic DNA using the immunoSEQ Assay, a bias-controlled multiplex PCR. The original methods were these. The number of nucleated cells in each sample was estimated from the amplification of reference gene primers within the assay. To quantify the absolute abundance of each unique TCRbeta CDR3 rearrangement, sequence reads were collapsed and filtered. Productive Simpson clonality was computed per sample as the square root of Simpson's diversity index over productive rearrangements. TCRdb holds this immuneACCESS table with in-frame rearrangements only. Some clones are missing; in checked studies, unresolved V genes explain under half, and the rest has no known cause. V, J and clone size were drawn from that table, and D and trimming were deduced from the DNA. This sample gives more than 300,000 clones in total; 90% of them show up just once. The biggest ten clones account for around 1% of the sample.

This record comes from a study of blood T cell repertoires in COVID-19 (dated by TCRdb to about 2020). Looking at the study overall: Collaborator samples came from the United States, Italy and Spain and covered acute and convalescent phases of COVID-19. Where available, HLA class I and class II types were obtained from metadata supplied by the sample provider rather than from assay-based typing. The material from the prospective study consisted of cDNA or gDNA derived from T cells, B-cell-depleted T cells, or PBMCs. Sample metadata almost always included a de-identified subject ID, COVID-19 status, age in years and sex. Samples were obtained from the ongoing ImmuneRACE study (first 160 participants) and from 1,254 subjects provided by 6 global collaborators. Subjects who had been exposed to COVID-19, were actively infected with it, or had recovered from it provided the deeply sampled blood TCRbeta repertoires that made up the dataset. The repertoires were made available in a free public database intended to serve as a resource for research on the immune response to SARS-CoV-2. General findings and caveats noted by the study authors: The quantity of clinical and demographic metadata differed by source and by participant and was supplied without curation.

In Seattle, one collaborating source enrolled patients while the infection was active and tracked those patients longitudinally over the course of disease. The collaborating institutions used their own protocols to collect whole blood in K2EDTA tubes. For TCRbeta analysis, collaborator samples were shipped as frozen whole blood, as isolated PBMCs, or as DNA extracted from either sample type. CDR3 length: 12 amino acids, cysteine to phenylalanine. The kept DNA is CDR3 alone, 36 bases in frame from the first base. In the germline V gene, CDR1 corresponds to MDHEN and CDR2 to SYDVKM. V drops 7 bases and J drops 8 bases, leaving 14 bases in between.

The receptor's source is a woman in her forties with COVID-19, enrolled during active disease. The sample comprised peripheral blood. The rearrangement joined TRBV28 to TRBJ1-2; the D gene is unclear. The bases read TGTGCCAGCACCTCTAAGTCGGGGGGCTACACCTTC. Translation gives CASTSKSGGYTF.